This TCR beta chain was recorded in a study of beta chain features in type 1 diabetes. Sorted cells reached over 95% purity in every population. Expressed TCRB transcripts were sequenced, since all the RNA that had been isolated was reverse transcribed. Profiled with immunoSEQ multiplex PCR; TCRdb holds only in-frame clones, not every one. The sample yields 900,000 or so clones, under 20% seen once. About this clone itself: No antigen is known for it.

Broader study findings: Type 1 diabetes patients showed fewer insertions and more deletions at VDJ junctions.

The trim removed 5 bases at V and 5 bases at J, leaving 8 bases unmatched. The CDR3 loop spans 14 amino acids. Germline CDR1 KGHSH, CDR2 LQKENI. The sequencing input was naive CD4+ T cells from blood. The sequence derives from a woman aged 18 to 35 in good health. V and J are TRBV18 and TRBJ1-2; 7 bases are shared with TRBD1. CDR3: CASSTPGTDYGYTF. DNA for the CDR3: TGTGCCAGCTCAACCCCCGGGACAGATTATGGCTACACCTTC.